This record looks at one TCR beta chain sequence and its context. These data are taken from a study of blood T cell repertoires in COVID-19. Turning to the study itself: Sites across the United States, Italy and Spain contributed samples from acute and convalescent COVID-19. Sources were T cells, B-cell-depleted T cells, or PBMCs; the material itself was cDNA or gDNA.

Trimming cost V 0 bases and J 1 base, with 7 bases left between them. This CDR3 contains 14 residues. CDR1 is LGHDT and CDR2 is YNNKEL in the germline V gene (reference sequence). Which cohort a participant joined came from the clinical history participants gave. Per the authors' pipeline: For nucleated cells, counts were estimated from reference gene primer amplification. Clones were sequenced by immunoSEQ multiplex PCR, and TCRdb holds only the in-frame ones, with some missing. Clonal size and the V and J genes are those of that table, whereas D and trimming came from the DNA. The sample contains approximately 210,000 clones, around 84% of which appear only once.

The origin of this receptor is a man aged 25-45 years with acute COVID-19. V usage is TRBV3-1 (or the pseudogene TRBV3-2) and J usage is TRBJ2-7; D remains unclear. The sequencing sample was made of PBMCs or T cells enriched from blood (not recorded which). The DNA of the CDR3 is TGTGCCAGCAGCCAAGATCCCATTTCCTACGAGCAGTACTTC. Translation: CASSQDPISYEQYF.